These 32 T cell receptor beta chains share one sample of origin, sequenced in a study of cytomegalovirus exposure and HLA in healthy donors. Amplification used 60 Vbeta primers and 13 Jbeta primers. Clones were sequenced by immunoSEQ multiplex PCR, and TCRdb holds only the in-frame ones, with some missing. The table shows 150,000 to 200,000 clones, with roughly 76% occurring only once. Sequenced sample: PBMCs. These receptors were obtained from a woman under 30 in good health and CMV-seropositive.

This chain joins TRBV2 and TRBJ1-5; the D is unclear. CDR3 length equals 16 residues. Trimming removed 2 bases from V and 1 base from J, with 12 bases in between. The germline CDR1 and CDR2 sequences are SNHLY and FYNNEI. The chain's CDR3 is CASSESPGRSNQPQHF. CDR3 nucleotide sequence: TGTGCCAGCAGTGAATCACCGGGTCGGAGCAATCAGCCCCAGCATTTT.

The V call is TRBV18, the J call TRBJ1-2; 7 nucleotides agree with TRBD1. The CDR3 is 14 amino acids. The germline gives CDR1 KGHSH, CDR2 LQKENI. Trimming took 3 bases from V and 8 from J; bases not matched to a gene: 9. The CDR3 DNA sequence: TGTGCCAGCTCACCGCAAACAGGGGCGAGCGGCTACACCTTC. Encoded protein: CASSPQTGASGYTF.

The chain couples TRBV5-1 to TRBJ1-6, with 7 positions matching TRBD1. Germline CDR1 reads SGHRS; CDR2 reads YFSETQ. This CDR3 is 17 amino acids long. Trimming removed 3 bases from V and 5 bases from J; junction bases left unmatched: 11. Written as DNA, the CDR3 is TGCGCCAGCAGCTCCTCCCCGGGACAGCCTAATAATTCACCCCTCCACTTT. This translates into CASSSSPGQPNNSPLHF. Looking up the rest from reference TRBV5-1 and TRBJ1-6 gives the full variable domain: KAGVTQTPRYLIKTRGQQVTLSCSPISGHRSVSWYQQTPGQGLQFLFEYFSETQRNKGNFPGRFSGRQFSNSRSEMNVSTLELGDSALYLCASSSSPGQPNNSPLHFGNGTRLTVT.

This sequence joins TRBV11-2 and TRBJ2-2; D is ambiguous. CDR1 SGHAT and CDR2 FQNNGV come from the germline V gene. The CDR3 has 13 residues. V was trimmed by 4 bases and J by 4 bases, leaving 7 bases between them. The DNA of the CDR3 is TGTGCCAGCAGCTGGCGGTTCACCGGGGAGCTGTTTTTT. Translating it yields CASSWRFTGELFF.

This clone turned up a few times. V is TRBV28 and J is TRBJ1-4; D is unresolved. The CDR3 totals 13 residues. Germline-derived CDR1 and CDR2 are MDHEN and SYDVKM. Trimming removed 7 bases from V and 4 bases from J, with 10 bases in between. This CDR3 reads CASTRQFNEKLFF. The CDR3, as DNA: TGTGCCAGCACGCGGCAGTTTAATGAAAAACTGTTTTTT.

The V gene is TRBV6-5, the J gene TRBJ2-3, with TRBD1 matching 9 bases. The CDR3 is 15 residues long. V lost 10 bases, J lost 2 bases, and 10 bases stayed unmatched. CDR1 is MNHEY and CDR2 is SVGAGI in the germline V gene. As DNA, the CDR3 is TGTGCCACCTCGGTACAGGGGGCGATCACAGATACGCAGTATTTT. Translated, it gives CATSVQGAITDTQYF.

The chain recombines TRBV25-1 with TRBJ2-5; a possible D gene is TRBD1 (6 bases). The CDR3 is made up of 15 amino acids. The germline V gene encodes CDR1 MGHDK and CDR2 SYGVNS. V was cut by 0 bases and J by 3 bases, with 11 bases left in between. DNA of the CDR3: TGTGCCAGCAGTGAATATACGGCAGGGGAAGAGACCCAGTACTTC. Its protein product is CASSEYTAGEETQYF.

This chain uses TRBV28 with TRBJ1-3; 9 nucleotides line up with TRBD1. V lost 4 bases to trimming and J lost 1 base; unmatched junction nucleotides: 8. CDR1 MDHEN and CDR2 SYDVKM come from the germline V gene. This CDR3 region has 17 residues. CDR3 coding DNA: TGTGCCAGCAGTTCCCCGGGACAGGGAATTTCTGGAAACACCATATATTTT. It codes for CASSSPGQGISGNTIYF.

The rearrangement links TRBV7-6 to TRBJ2-5; 11 positions agree with TRBD2. Germline V lookup: CDR1 SGHVS, CDR2 FNYEAQ. The ends lost 3 bases at V and 5 bases at J; junction bases unmatched: 8. The CDR3 is 16 residues long. The CDR3 nucleotides are TGTGCCAGCAGCTTCATAGCGGGGGGGCATATGGAGACCCAGTACTTC. This translates into CASSFIAGGHMETQYF.

CDR3: CASSLVPVLAIPRYEQYF. The CDR3 DNA is TGTGCCAGCAGCTTGGTACCGGTCCTAGCTATCCCCCGGTACGAGCAGTACTTC. The chain combines TRBV5-5 with TRBJ2-7; D perhaps matches TRBD2 (5 bases). The CDR3 contains 18 residues. V lost 0 bases, J lost 4 bases, and 23 bases lay in between. Germline V lookup: CDR1 SGHKS, CDR2 YYEKEE (reference sequence).

The rearrangement uses TRBV7-9 and TRBJ1-4, with a possible D match to TRBD1 (6 bases). The CDR3 has 15 amino acids. The V gene lost 1 base and the J gene lost 4 bases, with 10 bases spanning the gap. Germline loops: CDR1 SEHNR, CDR2 FQNEAQ (reference sequence). The CDR3 loop is CASSLEAGVNEKLFF. CDR3 nucleotides: TGTGCCAGCAGCTTAGAGGCAGGGGTTAATGAAAAACTGTTTTTT.

The chain carries TRBV15 and TRBJ2-7; TRBD2 might be the D (6 bases). There are 16 residues in the CDR3. Trimming removed 0 bases from V and 1 base from J, with 13 bases in between. CDR1 is LNHNV and CDR2 is YYDKDF in the germline V gene (reference sequence). CDR3 protein: CATSRDLGGASYEQYF. CDR3 sequence (DNA): TGTGCCACCAGCAGAGATCTTGGCGGGGCTTCCTACGAGCAGTACTTC.

This clone has only a few counts. J is TRBJ2-3 and V is TRBV14, with 8 nucleotides matching TRBD2. In germline, CDR1 is SGHDN, CDR2 FVKESK. The CDR3 spans 18 residues. After removal of 3 bases from V and 5 bases from J, the junction contained 16 bases not matched to a gene. The CDR3 loop is CASSHRGVLAGREDTQYF. The CDR3 DNA reads TGTGCCAGCAGCCATCGAGGGGTTTTAGCGGGGCGGGAAGATACGCAGTATTTT.

This clone was detected only once. This rearrangement joins TRBV11-3 to TRBJ2-1; no clear D gene. The CDR3 spans 13 residues. Trimming removed 3 bases at V and 6 bases at J, with 9 bases between. CDR1 SGHNT and CDR2 YENEEA come from the germline V gene. The CDR3 nucleotides are TGTGCCAGCAGCTTTACTGATTCCAATGAGCAGTTCTTC. Its translation: CASSFTDSNEQFF. The full variable domain, rest sourced from reference TRBV11-3 and TRBJ2-1, is EAGVVQSPRYKIIEKKQPVAFWCNPISGHNTLYWYLQNLGQGPELLIRYENEEAVDDSQLPKDRFSAERLKGVDSTLKIQPAELGDSAVYLCASSFTDSNEQFFGPGTRLTVL.

J is TRBJ2-5 and V is TRBV27, with D hard to call. This CDR3 has 14 residues. Germline loops: CDR1 MNHEY, CDR2 SMNVEV (reference sequence). Trimming left V 3 bases short and J 1 base short, with 9 bases between. The CDR3 loop is CASSFNSFQETQYF. The DNA of the CDR3 is TGTGCCAGCAGTTTTAACTCCTTCCAAGAGACCCAGTACTTC.

This rearrangement joins TRBV7-6 to TRBJ2-1; TRBD2 matches 9 bases. The CDR3 length is 15 residues. The V and J ends lost 4 bases and 6 bases, in that order; junction bases with no gene match: 7. Per the germline V gene, CDR1 is SGHVS and CDR2 is FNYEAQ. This CDR3 is CASSWEVAGANEQFF. CDR3 DNA sequence: TGTGCCAGCAGCTGGGAGGTAGCGGGGGCCAATGAGCAGTTCTTC.

This chain links TRBV5-4 with TRBJ2-7; a weak D match, TRBD1 (7 bases). The V and J ends lost 3 bases and 3 bases respectively, with 16 bases between them. The germline V gene encodes CDR1 SGHNT and CDR2 YYREEE (reference sequence). The CDR3 extends over 15 amino acids. CDR3 coding DNA: TGTGCCAGCAGCTGGGGGGACAGTGGGTTCTACGAGCAGTACTTC. The encoded protein is CASSWGDSGFYEQYF. The full variable domain, with the rest looked up from reference TRBV5-4 and TRBJ2-7, is ETGVTQSPTHLIKTRGQQVTLRCSSQSGHNTVSWYQQALGQGPQFIFQYYREEENGRGNFPPRFSGLQFPNYSSELNVNALELDDSALYLCASSWGDSGFYEQYFGPGTRLTVT.

The rearrangement links TRBV2 to TRBJ2-3; 9 bases are a match to TRBD1. CDR3 length equals 15 residues. The germline CDR1 and CDR2 sequences are SNHLY and FYNNEI. V trimming: 6 bases; J trimming: 0 bases; junction bases outside the gene matches: 4. The CDR3 DNA follows: TGTGCCAGCAGCCCCGGGACAGGGAGCACAGATACGCAGTATTTT. This sequence encodes CASSPGTGSTDTQYF.

This clone showed up just once. This chain connects TRBV19 to TRBJ2-7, with 7 bases that match TRBD1. Unmatched junction bases numbered 8, after V lost 5 bases and J lost 7 bases. Germline V CDR1 and CDR2: LNHDA, SQIVND (reference sequence). The CDR3 has 13 amino acids. CDR3 DNA: TGTGCCAGTAGTGGGGCCGGACAGGCGGAGCAGTACTTC. Its protein product is CASSGAGQAEQYF.

The chain is built from TRBV2 and TRBJ2-7; 7 bases align to TRBD2. The V and J ends lost 2 bases and 3 bases, in that order; junction bases with no gene match: 7. Germline V gene sequence: CDR1 SNHLY, CDR2 FYNNEI. The CDR3 totals 15 residues. CDR3: CASSELGRENYEQYF. The DNA for the CDR3 is TGTGCCAGCAGTGAACTAGGGAGGGAAAACTACGAGCAGTACTTC.

The V and J genes are TRBV15 and TRBJ1-4; TRBD1 might be the D (5 bases). CDR1 is LNHNV, CDR2 YYDKDF, per germline (reference sequence). Trimming removed 5 bases from V and 5 bases from J, with 21 bases in between. This CDR3 spans 17 amino acids. The CDR3, as DNA: TGTGCCACCAGCGGGGGGTCGTCTTTAACCCGAAATGAAAAACTGTTTTTT. This encodes CATSGGSSLTRNEKLFF.

This chain uses TRBV9 with TRBJ1-2, with a possible D match to TRBD1 (6 bases). The CDR3 is made up of 14 amino acids. V lost 0 bases to trimming and J lost 6 bases, with 12 bases between them. Germline-derived CDR1 and CDR2 are SGDLS and YYNGEE. CDR3 sequence (DNA): TGTGCCAGCAGCGTAGTAACAGGGCGTAATGGCTACACCTTC. It translates to CASSVVTGRNGYTF.

The gene calls are TRBV6-5 and TRBJ2-7, with 8 bases identical to TRBD1. J gave up 2 bases and V 6 bases, and 6 bases lay outside the gene matches. Germline CDR1 reads MNHEY; CDR2 reads SVGAGI. The CDR3 runs to 14 residues. The CDR3 loop is CASSADRGAYEQYF. The CDR3 region has the DNA TGTGCCAGCAGCGCCGACAGGGGAGCCTACGAGCAGTACTTC.

The chain joins TRBV4-2 to TRBJ2-3; D remains ambiguous. CDR1 LGHNA and CDR2 YNFKEQ come from the germline V gene. The CDR3 is made up of 14 amino acids. The V gene lost 1 base and the J gene lost 6 bases, with 11 bases spanning the gap. The CDR3 DNA is TGTGCCAGCAGCCAAGGTGGTAGTCTGGATACGCAGTATTTT. This translates into CASSQGGSLDTQYF.

This chain uses TRBV7-9 with TRBJ2-6; D is perhaps TRBD1 (5 bases). The V gene's germline CDR1 is SEHNR and CDR2 FQNEAQ (reference sequence). V dropped 2 bases and J dropped 2 bases, with 10 bases sitting between them. The CDR3 runs to 16 residues. This CDR3 reads CASSLSRVTGANVLTF. The CDR3, as DNA: TGTGCCAGCAGCTTAAGCAGGGTAACTGGGGCCAACGTCCTGACTTTC.

This clone was counted once. The gene calls are TRBV5-1 and TRBJ1-3; a weak D match, TRBD1 (6 bases). V gave up 1 base and J gave up 4 bases, with 6 bases separating them. The V gene's germline CDR1 is SGHRS and CDR2 YFSETQ. The CDR3 has 13 amino acids. CDR3 region: CASSLRGGNTIYF. Here the CDR3 DNA reads TGCGCCAGCAGCTTGAGGGGGGGAAACACCATATATTTT.

The chain couples TRBV2 to TRBJ1-2, with 9 bases lining up with TRBD1. The V gene end was trimmed by 3 bases and the J gene end by 8 bases; junction bases not matched to a gene: 4. Germline values: CDR1 SNHLY, CDR2 FYNNEI. This CDR3 is 13 amino acids long. Here the CDR3 reads CASSEGQGHGYTF. CDR3 in DNA: TGTGCCAGCAGTGAGGGACAGGGTCACGGCTACACCTTC.

This clone occurred a few times. The chain employs TRBV28 and TRBJ1-6; 7 bases align to TRBD1. Trimming removed 3 bases from V and 6 bases from J; junction bases left unmatched: 5. The CDR3 length is 15 residues. The germline V gene has CDR1 MDHEN and CDR2 SYDVKM. This CDR3 reads CASSFPTGVNSPLHF. The DNA of the CDR3 is TGTGCCAGCAGTTTTCCCACAGGGGTTAATTCACCCCTCCACTTT.

J is TRBJ1-1 and V is TRBV30; 7 positions match TRBD1. The CDR3 has 16 residues. Unmatched junction bases numbered 7, after V lost 0 bases and J lost 0 bases. Germline-derived CDR1 and CDR2 are GTSNPN and SVGIG (reference sequence). The CDR3: CAWSVLTGVLNTEAFF. The CDR3 DNA sequence: TGTGCCTGGAGTGTACTAACAGGGGTTTTGAACACTGAAGCTTTCTTT.

This clone has a single count. CDR3 residues: CASTREGWGNTEAFF. The CDR3, as DNA: TGTGCCAGCACCCGGGAAGGGTGGGGGAACACTGAAGCTTTCTTT. The V call is TRBV25-1, the J call TRBJ1-1; D unresolved. Germline loops: CDR1 MGHDK, CDR2 SYGVNS. This CDR3 region has 15 residues. V was trimmed by 7 bases and J by 1 base, leaving 16 bases between them.

This chain joins TRBV2 and TRBJ1-2, with TRBD1 matching over 8 bases. Per the germline V gene, CDR1 is SNHLY and CDR2 is FYNNEI. Unmatched junction bases numbered 6, after V lost 6 bases and J lost 6 bases. The CDR3 spans 13 residues. The CDR3 DNA reads as TGTGCCAGCAGAGCGACAGGGGTCGATGGCTACACCTTC. Amino acid sequence: CASRATGVDGYTF.

The rearrangement joins TRBV2 to TRBJ1-6; 12 bases are a match to TRBD1. The CDR3 is made up of 17 amino acids. J was trimmed by 7 bases and V by 7 bases; bases with no gene match: 11. Germline V gives CDR1 SNHLY, CDR2 FYNNEI. The CDR3 region is CASKIRPGTGGNSPLHF. The CDR3 DNA follows: TGTGCCAGCAAGATCAGGCCTGGGACAGGGGGCAATTCACCCCTCCACTTT.